The next 7 T cell receptor beta chains were all read from a single sample in a study of T cells in Graves' hyperthyroidism and ophthalmopathy. Regions amplified from RNA transcripts were the TCR beta CDR3 regions. In the first-round RT-PCR of the TCR CDR3, the HTBI primer set was used. TCRdb reprocessed the multiplex PCR reads via MiXCR and lists one record per CDR3 protein. The sample consists of approximately 270,000 distinct CDR3 sequences, 14% to 15% of them appearing once. The source material was blood. These receptors were taken from a woman between 40 and 50 years old with Graves' hyperthyroidism that later progressed to Graves' ophthalmopathy.

This clonotype was seen repeatedly, ten times or more. This sequence joins TRBV30 and TRBJ2-7; D might be TRBD2 (5 bases). Germline V gives CDR1 GTSNPN, CDR2 SVGIG (reference sequence). This CDR3 is 13 amino acids long. V dropped 3 bases and J dropped 5 bases, with 14 bases sitting between them. CDR3 nucleotides: TGTGCCTGGAGAAGCGGTTGGCCCCACGAGCAGTACTTC. It translates to CAWRSGWPHEQYF.

A few counts support this clonotype. This chain links TRBV3-1 with TRBJ1-4; TRBD1 is a possible D gene (5 bases). Germline CDR1 is LGHDT and CDR2 is YNNKEL (reference sequence). V was pared by 1 base and J by 10 bases, with 22 bases between. This CDR3 is 17 amino acids long. Written as DNA, the CDR3 is TGTGCCAGCAGCCAAGCGGCGCCGTGGGACTTACGCGTAAAACTGTTTTTT. This codes for CASSQAAPWDLRVKLFF.

Many counts were recorded for this clonotype. V usage is TRBV6-1 and J usage is TRBJ1-5; D unresolved. Germline V gives CDR1 MNHNS, CDR2 SASEGT. This CDR3 region has 15 residues. Trimming shortened V by 6 bases and J by 3 bases, and 15 bases separated the two germline ends. CDR3 bases: TGTGCCAGCAGCCCTTGGCGCCAGGTCAATCAGCCCCAGCATTTT. Translation gives CASSPWRQVNQPQHF.

This clonotype was seen repeatedly, ten times or more. The V gene is TRBV5-8, the J gene TRBJ2-7; D is uncertain. This CDR3 spans 15 amino acids. Germline CDR1 is SGHTS and CDR2 is YDEGEE. Trimming cost V 3 bases and J 2 bases, with 15 bases left between them. The CDR3 reads CASSSRLAATYEQYF. The CDR3 nucleotides read TGTGCCAGCAGCTCTCGGTTGGCAGCTACCTACGAGCAGTACTTC.

This clonotype was recorded at least ten times. The rearrangement links TRBV7-8 to TRBJ2-1, with D possibly TRBD1 on 6 matching bases. The CDR3 is made up of 15 amino acids. Per the germline V gene, CDR1 is SGHVS and CDR2 is FQNEAQ. V was pared by 4 bases and J by 2 bases, with 12 bases between. The CDR3 region has the DNA TGTGCCAGCAGCTATCCAGGGGCCCCCTACAATGAGCAGTTCTTC. Protein sequence: CASSYPGAPYNEQFF.

This clonotype was detected many times. The chain recombines TRBV11-3 with TRBJ2-1; 10 nucleotides agree with TRBD2. Germline lookup yields CDR1 SGHNT and CDR2 YENEEA. The junction had 6 bases not matched to a gene; V was cut back by 6 bases and J by 4 bases. The CDR3 sequence is 15 residues long. This chain's CDR3 is CASSPSGSEYNEQFF. CDR3 DNA: TGTGCCAGCAGTCCTAGCGGGAGTGAATACAATGAGCAGTTCTTC. The full variable domain, completed using reference TRBV11-3 and TRBJ2-1, is EAGVVQSPRYKIIEKKQPVAFWCNPISGHNTLYWYLQNLGQGPELLIRYENEEAVDDSQLPKDRFSAERLKGVDSTLKIQPAELGDSAVYLCASSPSGSEYNEQFFGPGTRLTVL.

This clonotype was found many times. This chain uses TRBV6-1 with TRBJ2-6; D is uncertain. The germline V and J ends were trimmed by 5 bases and 0 bases, with 8 bases remaining between them. In germline, CDR1 is MNHNS, CDR2 SASEGT. The CDR3 contains 15 residues. The CDR3 bases are TGTGCCAGCAGTTATTGGAGCTCTGGGGCCAACGTCCTGACTTTC. Translated: CASSYWSSGANVLTF.